This T cell receptor beta chain derives from a study of CD8 T cells in Susac syndrome. With random hexamers, reverse transcription was performed on 0.5 to 1 ug of RNA. An immunoSEQ multiplex PCR amplified TCR beta CDR3 over 54 Vbeta and 13 Jbeta. Via MiXCR, TCRdb re-called the immunoSEQ multiplex PCR reads, giving one row per CDR3 protein. Of around 300,000 distinct CDR3 sequences in the sample, about 92% were seen once. CDR3 size: 12 residues. Trimming removed 5 bases from V and 0 bases from J, with 5 bases in between. Per germline, CDR1 SQVTM and CDR2 ANQGSEA. The chain combines TRBV29-1 with TRBJ2-1; D remains ambiguous. This clonotype originated in a human donor with multiple sclerosis. Sequencing was carried out using CD4+ T cells from PBMCs. CDR3 sequence reads: CSVQSSYNEQFF. Here the CDR3 DNA reads TGCAGCGTTCAGAGCTCCTACAATGAGCAGTTCTTC.